These 6 T cell receptor beta chains were sequenced from one sample in a study of blood T cell repertoires in COVID-19. Repertoires were generated with immunoSEQ multiplex PCR, while TCRdb's copy carries only in-frame clones and drops some. The sample holds 130,000 or so clones, roughly 84% seen once. The sample taken for sequencing was peripheral blood. The origin of the receptors is a woman aged 80 or over with acute or convalescent COVID-19.

This chain uses TRBV6-2 or TRBV6-3 with TRBJ2-6; 9 nucleotides agree with TRBD1. The CDR3 runs 19 residues. The germline gives CDR1 MNHEY, CDR2 SVGEGT. The trim removed 5 bases at V and 2 bases at J, leaving 13 bases unmatched. Here the CDR3 DNA reads TGTGCCAGCAGTCACCCAAGAAACAGGGGGCGGACTGGGGCCAACGTCCTGACTTTC. It encodes CASSHPRNRGRTGANVLTF.

The J gene is TRBJ2-2, the V gene TRBV15; D possibly corresponds to TRBD2 (6 bases). This CDR3 is built from 16 residues. Germline V gene data show CDR1 as LNHNV and CDR2 as YYDKDF (reference sequence). V was pared by 3 bases and J by 4 bases, with 15 bases between. CDR3 sequence: CATSRVRESTTGELFF. DNA of the CDR3: TGTGCCACCAGCAGGGTACGGGAGTCGACCACCGGGGAGCTGTTTTTT.

V gene TRBV5-1 combines with J gene TRBJ2-6; 7 bases fit TRBD2. The trim removed 4 bases at V and 1 base at J, leaving 5 bases unmatched. The CDR3 has 16 residues. CDR1 is SGHRS, CDR2 YFSETQ, per germline. The CDR3 nucleotides read TGCGCCAGCAGCCTACAAGCGGGGTCTGGGGCCAACGTCCTGACTTTC. Encoded protein: CASSLQAGSGANVLTF.

This clone was seen a single time. The rearrangement uses TRBV12-3 or TRBV12-4 and TRBJ1-2; 8 positions match TRBD1. The junction had 5 bases not matched to a gene; V was cut back by 10 bases and J by 4 bases. The CDR3 contains 12 residues. CDR3 nucleotide sequence: TGTGCCACCATGACAGGGGCCTATGGCTACACCTTC. Its translation: CATMTGAYGYTF.

The chain joins TRBV11-3 to TRBJ2-1; TRBD2 matches at 7 bases. Per the germline V gene, CDR1 is SGHNT and CDR2 is YENEEA. CDR3 length: 13 amino acids. Trimming removed 5 bases from V and 9 bases from J; junction bases left unmatched: 7. The CDR3 is CASSRGRAGEQFF. The CDR3 nucleotides are TGTGCCAGCAGCCGGGGGAGGGCCGGTGAGCAGTTCTTC.

The CDR3 here is CASSLATGGHNEQFF. CDR3 bases: TGTGCCAGCAGCTTAGCTACGGGGGGGCACAATGAGCAGTTCTTC. This chain connects TRBV13 to TRBJ2-1; 8 positions match TRBD2. The CDR3 consists of 15 residues. J lost 5 bases, V lost 1 base, and 4 bases had no gene match. Germline CDR1 reads PRHDT; CDR2 reads FYEKMQ (reference sequence).